The rows below give T cell receptor beta chains drawn from one sample of a study of blood T cell repertoires in COVID-19. Sequencing was performed with immunoSEQ multiplex PCR; in TCRdb, only in-frame clones are kept and a portion is missing. Among fewer than 250,000 clones, over 75% were seen once, and the ten largest hold over 10%. Sequenced material: peripheral blood. Source of these receptors: a woman aged 50 to 65 with acute or convalescent COVID-19. The CDR3 runs from the conserved cysteine through the conserved F or W. The order of the fields is clone size, D gene, V gene, CDR3 length, J gene, CDR3 protein. The D gene is left open where the match is weak. Size values are once, few and many counts, or a class for expanded clones, and some rows have none.

size: few; D: TRBD2; V: TRBV3-1/TRBV3-2; length: 14; J: TRBJ2-7; CDR3: CASSQGTSLDEQYF
size: NA; D: TRBD2; V: TRBV27; length: 17; J: TRBJ2-1; CDR3: CASSLATGTSGNNEQFF
size: NA; D: NA; V: TRBV15; length: 13; J: TRBJ1-1; CDR3: CATSPGLNTEAFF
size: NA; D: NA; V: TRBV5-1; length: 13; J: TRBJ2-1; CDR3: CASPPLRAHEQFF
size: NA; D: TRBD1; V: TRBV10-1; length: 16; J: TRBJ1-2; CDR3: CASSESRAGGIEGYTF
size: NA; D: NA; V: TRBV11-2; length: 13; J: TRBJ2-7; CDR3: CASSLESGYEQYF
size: NA; D: NA; V: TRBV19; length: 14; J: TRBJ2-7; CDR3: CASSTYASSYEQYF
size: NA; D: NA; V: TRBV7-6; length: 13; J: TRBJ2-5; CDR3: CASSSTAAGTQYF
size: NA; D: NA; V: TRBV19; length: 12; J: TRBJ2-7; CDR3: CASSDSPYEQYF
size: NA; D: TRBD2; V: TRBV28; length: 15; J: TRBJ2-4; CDR3: CASSVLAGGTSIQYF
size: NA; D: NA; V: TRBV14; length: 13; J: TRBJ1-1; CDR3: CASSQDDTTEAFF
size: NA; D: NA; V: TRBV7-2; length: 15; J: TRBJ1-2; CDR3: CASSLGRGRTYGYTF
size: once; D: NA; V: TRBV24-1; length: 13; J: TRBJ1-5; CDR3: CATTRVGNQPQHF
size: NA; D: NA; V: TRBV30; length: 14; J: TRBJ2-7; CDR3: CAWRPRDTPYEQYF
size: NA; D: TRBD1; V: TRBV28; length: 16; J: TRBJ1-1; CDR3: CASSPAGTGRTTEAFF
size: NA; D: TRBD1; V: TRBV7-8; length: 22; J: TRBJ1-5; CDR3: CASSLARASGTGALYGNQPQHF
size: NA; D: TRBD1; V: TRBV7-2; length: 14; J: TRBJ1-6; CDR3: CASSPQGLYSPLHF
size: NA; D: TRBD1; V: TRBV11-3; length: 18; J: TRBJ2-7; CDR3: CASSSSRGAGTGGHEQYF
size: NA; D: TRBD1; V: TRBV3-1/TRBV3-2; length: 13; J: TRBJ2-4; CDR3: CASSPTGVNIQYF
size: NA; D: TRBD2; V: TRBV9; length: 17; J: TRBJ2-3; CDR3: CASSALAGYTSTDTQYF
size: NA; D: NA; V: TRBV19; length: 18; J: TRBJ1-1; CDR3: CASRPLPTLPPMNTEAFF
size: once; D: TRBD1; V: TRBV2; length: 12; J: TRBJ2-1; CDR3: CATHRGSREQFF
size: NA; D: TRBD2; V: TRBV30; length: 16; J: TRBJ2-3; CDR3: CAWSGSSGGRTDTQYF
size: NA; D: TRBD2; V: TRBV19; length: 14; J: TRBJ2-1; CDR3: CASSSRGGRDEQFF
size: once; D: NA; V: TRBV19; length: 14; J: TRBJ2-7; CDR3: CASSIGQPAYEQYF
size: NA; D: NA; V: TRBV7-2; length: 16; J: TRBJ2-6; CDR3: CASSANINSGANVLTF
size: NA; D: NA; V: TRBV5-8; length: 14; J: TRBJ1-2; CDR3: CASSLGPGKYGYTF
size: NA; D: TRBD1; V: TRBV9; length: 15; J: TRBJ2-7; CDR3: CASSLGPGQGYEQYF
size: NA; D: NA; V: TRBV29-1; length: 13; J: TRBJ2-7; CDR3: CSVEGGPSYEQYF
size: NA; D: NA; V: TRBV5-1; length: 12; J: TRBJ1-1; CDR3: CASSLERGEAFF
size: NA; D: NA; V: TRBV5-1; length: 14; J: TRBJ1-2; CDR3: CASSLAVQGYGYTF
size: NA; D: NA; V: TRBV29-1; length: 14; J: TRBJ1-1; CDR3: CSVRIGGLGTEAFF
size: NA; D: TRBD1; V: TRBV19; length: 13; J: TRBJ1-2; CDR3: CASSLGTGSGYTF
size: NA; D: NA; V: TRBV5-1; length: 15; J: TRBJ2-6; CDR3: CASKGRGSGANVLTF
size: NA; D: NA; V: TRBV7-2; length: 13; J: TRBJ1-5; CDR3: CASSRGLGQPQHF
size: NA; D: NA; V: TRBV18; length: 11; J: TRBJ1-1; CDR3: CASSPASEAFF
size: NA; D: TRBD1; V: TRBV12-5; length: 18; J: TRBJ1-1; CDR3: CASGLVWGTGPPGTEAFF
size: NA; D: NA; V: TRBV19; length: 13; J: TRBJ1-4; CDR3: CASSLRGREKLFF
size: NA; D: TRBD1; V: TRBV5-4; length: 16; J: TRBJ2-5; CDR3: CASSLLGGQGKETQYF
size: NA; D: TRBD2; V: TRBV3-1/TRBV3-2; length: 19; J: TRBJ2-7; CDR3: CASSHPLGGGVGSYDEQYF
size: medium-sized; D: TRBD1; V: TRBV19; length: 14; J: TRBJ2-3; CDR3: CASSIDRGTDTQYF
size: NA; D: TRBD1; V: TRBV30; length: 14; J: TRBJ2-7; CDR3: CAWSGTGFRDEQYF
size: once; D: NA; V: TRBV19; length: 14; J: TRBJ2-4; CDR3: CASTRGLVVRIQYF
size: NA; D: TRBD2; V: TRBV27; length: 14; J: TRBJ2-7; CDR3: CASSFSGPTYEQYF
size: NA; D: TRBD2; V: TRBV6-6; length: 16; J: TRBJ2-3; CDR3: CASSRPAGEKGDTQYF
size: NA; D: NA; V: TRBV7-9; length: 16; J: TRBJ2-7; CDR3: CASSLRGRDWSYEQYF
size: NA; D: NA; V: TRBV27; length: 14; J: TRBJ2-7; CDR3: CASSRESRRVEQYF
size: NA; D: NA; V: TRBV5-8; length: 16; J: TRBJ1-6; CDR3: CASSSHGGSYNSPLHF
size: NA; D: TRBD2; V: TRBV3-1/TRBV3-2; length: 16; J: TRBJ2-7; CDR3: CASSPGLAGGGHEQYF